These T cell receptor beta chains were read from a single sample in a study of Ad26.COV2.S vaccination and SARS-CoV-2 variants. Produced via immunoSEQ multiplex PCR; TCRdb's table is partial and in-frame only. The profile shows more than 250,000 clones, 70% to 90% of them singletons. The sample here was peripheral blood, taken in a trial of Ad26.COV2.S vaccine versus placebo. All receptors come from a person aged 18 to 65 who received the Ad26.COV2.S COVID-19 vaccine or a placebo. CDR3s include the opening cysteine and the closing phenylalanine or tryptophan. Each record gives: CDR3 DNA, CDR3 protein, V gene, D gene, clone size, J gene. A D gene is named only where the DNA matches it firmly. Clone sizes are given selectively: once, few, many, or a class where the clone is expanded.

cdr3_nt: TGCGCCAGCAGCCAAGCCAGAAATAGCAATCAGCCCCAGCATTTT
cdr3_aa: CASSQARNSNQPQHF
v_call: TRBV4-3
d_call: NA
clone_size: NA
j_call: TRBJ1-5

cdr3_nt: TGCGCCAGCAGCCAAGACAGGGCAAGCTCTGGAAACACCATATATTTT
cdr3_aa: CASSQDRASSGNTIYF
v_call: TRBV4-3
d_call: NA
clone_size: NA
j_call: TRBJ1-3

cdr3_nt: TGTGCCAGCAGCTTATACCGGGCAAAGGATTACGAGCAGTACTTC
cdr3_aa: CASSLYRAKDYEQYF
v_call: TRBV7-8
d_call: NA
clone_size: once
j_call: TRBJ2-7

cdr3_nt: TGTGCCAGCAGCAAAAGCTTGACAGAGAGGAACACTGAAGCTTTCTTT
cdr3_aa: CASSKSLTERNTEAFF
v_call: TRBV21-1
d_call: NA
clone_size: NA
j_call: TRBJ1-1

cdr3_nt: TGCGCCAGCAGCCAAGAAGTCTCCATTTTAGTCCGTCTCAATGAGCAGTTCTTC
cdr3_aa: CASSQEVSILVRLNEQFF
v_call: TRBV4-1
d_call: NA
clone_size: few
j_call: TRBJ2-1

cdr3_nt: TGTGCCAGCACCGCGATACAGGGGGCTTCAACTAATGAAAAACTGTTTTTT
cdr3_aa: CASTAIQGASTNEKLFF
v_call: TRBV28
d_call: TRBD1
clone_size: NA
j_call: TRBJ1-4

cdr3_nt: TGCGCCAGCAGCCATCCCCCGTGTGGGGCCGACCCCCCTAGCACAGATACGCAGTATTTT
cdr3_aa: CASSHPPCGADPPSTDTQYF
v_call: TRBV4-3
d_call: NA
clone_size: NA
j_call: TRBJ2-3

cdr3_nt: TGTGCCAGCAGCCAAGAGTGGGGGGCGAATGAAGCTTTCTTT
cdr3_aa: CASSQEWGANEAFF
v_call: TRBV4-2
d_call: NA
clone_size: NA
j_call: TRBJ1-1

cdr3_nt: TGTGCCAGCGGAGACAGGGGGTTGTTGTATGGCTACACCTTC
cdr3_aa: CASGDRGLLYGYTF
v_call: TRBV5-4
d_call: TRBD1
clone_size: NA
j_call: TRBJ1-2

cdr3_nt: TGTGCCAGCAAACAACTCTCGCGGGGGGCAGATACGCAGTATTTT
cdr3_aa: CASKQLSRGADTQYF
v_call: TRBV2
d_call: TRBD2
clone_size: NA
j_call: TRBJ2-3

cdr3_nt: TGTGCCAGCAGTTGGGGAGGGGAGGGCTACACCTTC
cdr3_aa: CASSWGGEGYTF
v_call: TRBV12-3/TRBV12-4
d_call: NA
clone_size: NA
j_call: TRBJ1-2